This T cell receptor beta chain was identified in a study of cytomegalovirus exposure and HLA in healthy donors. The study, taken as a whole, reports: Several of the most significant clusters were apparently associated with common viral pathogens in a later analysis. In a later analysis, compared with equally common non-associated chains, HLA-associated beta chains were more expanded. For most subjects, TCR beta sequences were reported to predict HLA-A and HLA-B alleles with accuracy. A later analysis found that most CMV-associated TCR beta chains appeared HLA-restricted.

Germline CDR1 is ENHRY and CDR2 is SYGVKD. The CDR3 runs to 14 residues. V was clipped by 10 bases and J by 8 bases; unmatched bases: 11. Regarding this clone: Its matching antigen is unknown.

PCR primers comprised 60 Vbeta and 13 Jbeta primers. Sequencing was performed with immunoSEQ multiplex PCR; in TCRdb, only in-frame clones are kept and a portion is missing. The sample lists about 79,000 clones, around 70% occurring once. This clonotype originated in a man in his 60s in good health and CMV-seronegative. V is TRBV10-3 and J is TRBJ1-2; 12 nucleotides match TRBD1. The sequencing input was PBMCs. CDR3 coding DNA: TGTGCCACCTACAGGGACAGGGGGCCGAGAGGCTACACCTTC. Its protein is CATYRDRGPRGYTF.